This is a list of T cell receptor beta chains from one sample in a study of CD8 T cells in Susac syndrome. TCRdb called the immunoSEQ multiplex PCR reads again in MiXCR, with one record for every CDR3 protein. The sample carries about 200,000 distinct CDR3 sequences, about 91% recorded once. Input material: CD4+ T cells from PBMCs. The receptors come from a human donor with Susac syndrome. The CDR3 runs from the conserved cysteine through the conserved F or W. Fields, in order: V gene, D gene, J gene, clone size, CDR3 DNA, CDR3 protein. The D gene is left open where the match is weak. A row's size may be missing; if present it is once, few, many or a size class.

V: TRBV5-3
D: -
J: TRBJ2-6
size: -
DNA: TGTGCCAGAACTCCTTTACCTGGGGCCAACGTCCTGACTTTC
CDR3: CARTPLPGANVLTF

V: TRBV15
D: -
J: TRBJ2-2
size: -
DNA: TGTGCCACCAGCGTCGGCCACACGAACACCGGGGAGCTGTTTTTT
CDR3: CATSVGHTNTGELFF

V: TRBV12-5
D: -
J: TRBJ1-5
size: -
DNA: TGTGCTAGTGGTCTCGGGACACCCCGGGGTCAGCCCCAGCATTTT
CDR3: CASGLGTPRGQPQHF

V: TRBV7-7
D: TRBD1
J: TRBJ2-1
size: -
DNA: TGTGCTAGCAGCCCCGGGACAGGGGAGAATGAGCAGTTCTTC
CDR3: CASSPGTGENEQFF

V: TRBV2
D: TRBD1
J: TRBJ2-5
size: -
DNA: TGTGCCAGCAGTGAATTGAGGGGACAGGGGGCTGCGTTAACCCAGTACTTC
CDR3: CASSELRGQGAALTQYF

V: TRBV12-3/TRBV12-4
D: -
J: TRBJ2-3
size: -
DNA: TGTGCCAGCAATCCCGGTACAGATACGCAGTATTTT
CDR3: CASNPGTDTQYF

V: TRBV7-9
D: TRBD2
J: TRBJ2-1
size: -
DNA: TGTGCCAGCAGCTTACAGGGACTAGCGGGCAATGAGCAGTTCTTC
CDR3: CASSLQGLAGNEQFF

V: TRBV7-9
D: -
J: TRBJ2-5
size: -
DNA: TGTGCCAGCAGCTTAGCGACAGTACAAGAGACCCAGTACTTC
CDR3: CASSLATVQETQYF

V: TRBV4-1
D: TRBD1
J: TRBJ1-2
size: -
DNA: TGCGCCAGCAGCCAAGTGGGACAGAGCTATGGCTACACCTTC
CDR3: CASSQVGQSYGYTF

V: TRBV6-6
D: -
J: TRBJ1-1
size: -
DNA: TGTGCCAGCTACCGTCGGGACGGCACTGAAGCTTTCTTT
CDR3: CASYRRDGTEAFF

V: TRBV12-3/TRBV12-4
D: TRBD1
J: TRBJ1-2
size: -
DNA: TGTGCCAGCACCTGGGGGGACAGGTCGGACTATGGCTACACCTTC
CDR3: CASTWGDRSDYGYTF

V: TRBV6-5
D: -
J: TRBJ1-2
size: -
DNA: TGTGCCAGCAGTCCCCAGTCGTTGATTCGTGGCTACACCTTC
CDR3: CASSPQSLIRGYTF

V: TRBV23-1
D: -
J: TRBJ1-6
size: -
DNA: TGCGCCAGCAGTCAATCCTGTCGCGGACTTATGAGATTCTATAATTCACCCCTCCACTTT
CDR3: CASSQSCRGLMRFYNSPLHF

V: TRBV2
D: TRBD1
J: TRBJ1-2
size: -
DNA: TGTGCCAGCAGGTGGGACAGGGCTGGCTACACCTTC
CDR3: CASRWDRAGYTF

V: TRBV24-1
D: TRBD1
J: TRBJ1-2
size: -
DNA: TGTGCCACCAGTGATACGGACAGGTTCGTCAACTATGGCTACACCTTC
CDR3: CATSDTDRFVNYGYTF

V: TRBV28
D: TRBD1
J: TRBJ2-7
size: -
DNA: TGTGCCAGCAACCGGGACAGCATACCCTACGAGCAGTACTTC
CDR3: CASNRDSIPYEQYF

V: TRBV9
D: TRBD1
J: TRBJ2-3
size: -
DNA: TGTGCCAGCAGCGTAAGGGGACAGTTGAGAGATACGCAGTATTTT
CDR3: CASSVRGQLRDTQYF

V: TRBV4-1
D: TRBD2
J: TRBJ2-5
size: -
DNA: TGCGCCAGCAGCCGCAAACTAGCGGGGGGTTCAGAGACCCAGTACTTC
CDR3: CASSRKLAGGSETQYF

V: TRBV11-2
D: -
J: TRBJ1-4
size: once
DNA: TGTGCCAGCAGCGACACAGGGCACTCAACTAATGAAAAACTGTTTTTT
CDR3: CASSDTGHSTNEKLFF

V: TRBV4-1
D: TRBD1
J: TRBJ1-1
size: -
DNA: TGCGCCAGCAGCCAAAGGACAGGGGCTGAAGCTTTCTTT
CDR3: CASSQRTGAEAFF

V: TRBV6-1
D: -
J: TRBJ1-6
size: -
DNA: TGTGCCAGCAGTGAAGCGAAGTCACCCCTCCACTTT
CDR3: CASSEAKSPLHF

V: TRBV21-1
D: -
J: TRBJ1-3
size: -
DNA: TGTGCCAGCAGCAAAGTTTCAGGGGCGGGAAACACCATATATTTT
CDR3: CASSKVSGAGNTIYF

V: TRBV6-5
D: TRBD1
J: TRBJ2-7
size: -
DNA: TGTGCCAGCAGTTACGGACAGGGGTTTAACGAGCAGTACTTC
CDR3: CASSYGQGFNEQYF

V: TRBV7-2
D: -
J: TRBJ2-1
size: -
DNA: TGTGCCAGCAGCTTAGTATCGGTCGGGCAGTTCTTC
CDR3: CASSLVSVGQFF

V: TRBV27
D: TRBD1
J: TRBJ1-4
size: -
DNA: TGTGCCAGCAGTTTAGGTATAGACAGGGGATATGAAAAACTGTTTTTT
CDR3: CASSLGIDRGYEKLFF

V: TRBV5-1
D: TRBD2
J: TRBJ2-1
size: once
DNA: TGCGCCAGCAGCTTGGTTGCGGGAGGGCCCGATGAGCAGTTCTTC
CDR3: CASSLVAGGPDEQFF

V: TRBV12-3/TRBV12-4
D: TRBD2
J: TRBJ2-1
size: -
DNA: TGTGCCAGCAGATTCTCTAGCGGGGGGCGGGAAGAGCAGTTCTTC
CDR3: CASRFSSGGREEQFF

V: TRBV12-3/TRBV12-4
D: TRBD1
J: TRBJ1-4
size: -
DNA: TGTGCCAGCAGCTACGGGACAGGGGATGAAAAACTGTTTTTT
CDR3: CASSYGTGDEKLFF

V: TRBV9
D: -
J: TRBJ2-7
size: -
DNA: TGTGCCAGCAGCGCATCACAGACTTCCTACGAGCAGTACTTC
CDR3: CASSASQTSYEQYF

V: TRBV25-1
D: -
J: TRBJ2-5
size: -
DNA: TGTGCCAGCATGCCAACCGGCAGGGTCGGCGAGACCCAGTACTTC
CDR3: CASMPTGRVGETQYF

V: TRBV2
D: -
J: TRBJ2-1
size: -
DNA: TGTGCCAGCAGTGAAAATGAGCAGTTCTTC
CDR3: CASSENEQFF